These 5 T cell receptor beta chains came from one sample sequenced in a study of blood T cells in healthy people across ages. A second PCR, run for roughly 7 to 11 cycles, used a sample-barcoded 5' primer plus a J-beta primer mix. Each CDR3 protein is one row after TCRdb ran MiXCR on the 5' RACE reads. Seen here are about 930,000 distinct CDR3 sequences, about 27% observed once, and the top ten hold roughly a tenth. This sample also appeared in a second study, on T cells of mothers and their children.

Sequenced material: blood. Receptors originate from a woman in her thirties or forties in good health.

CDR3 DNA: TGCGCCAGCAGCTTGGTCGCGGGGGGGGCCTCCTACGAGCAGTACTTC. Translating it yields CASSLVAGGASYEQYF. This sequence joins TRBV5-1 and TRBJ2-7; 9 positions match TRBD2. V shed 0 bases, J shed 0 bases, and the junction held 4 bases outside the gene matches. The CDR3 is 16 amino acids. Germline V gives CDR1 SGHRS, CDR2 YFSETQ.

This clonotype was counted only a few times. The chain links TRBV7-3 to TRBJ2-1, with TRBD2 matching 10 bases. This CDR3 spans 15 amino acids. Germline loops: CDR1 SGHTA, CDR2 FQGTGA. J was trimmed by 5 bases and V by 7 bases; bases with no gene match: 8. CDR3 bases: TGTGCCAGCAAACGAGCGGGGGGGACAAACAATGAGCAGTTCTTC. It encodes CASKRAGGTNNEQFF.

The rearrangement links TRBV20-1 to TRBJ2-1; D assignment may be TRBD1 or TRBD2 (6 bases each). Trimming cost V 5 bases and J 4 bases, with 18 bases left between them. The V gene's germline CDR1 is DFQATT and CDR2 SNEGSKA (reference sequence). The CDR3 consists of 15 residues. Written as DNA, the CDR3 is TGCAGTGCTCCCCCAGGGGCGGGGACATACAATGAGCAGTTCTTC. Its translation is CSAPPGAGTYNEQFF.

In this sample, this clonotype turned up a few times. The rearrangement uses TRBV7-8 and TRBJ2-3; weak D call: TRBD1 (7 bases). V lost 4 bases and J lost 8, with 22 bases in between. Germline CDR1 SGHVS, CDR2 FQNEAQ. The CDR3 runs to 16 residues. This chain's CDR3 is CASSSRQGSPAGTQYF. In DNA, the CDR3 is TGTGCCAGCAGCTCCCGACAGGGATCCCCAGCGGGTACGCAGTATTTT.

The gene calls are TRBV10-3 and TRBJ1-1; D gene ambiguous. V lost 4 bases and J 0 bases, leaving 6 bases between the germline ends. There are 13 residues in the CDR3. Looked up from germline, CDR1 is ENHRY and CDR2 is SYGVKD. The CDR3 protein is CAISGKVNTEAFF. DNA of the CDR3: TGTGCCATCAGTGGGAAAGTGAACACTGAAGCTTTCTTT.